This TCR beta chain emerged from a study of cytomegalovirus exposure and HLA in healthy donors. On the study more broadly: The roughly 120 million unique TCR beta sequences, from around 200 million T cells, were found by an earlier analysis.

The PCR contained 60 Vbeta and 13 Jbeta primers. Some clones are missing from TCRdb's copy, which holds only in-frame ones; the method was immunoSEQ multiplex PCR. The sample carries 90,000 to 120,000 clones, roughly three fifths recorded once. Study results and caveats: A later analysis appeared to link common viral pathogens to several of the most significant clusters.

Trimming removed 5 bases at V and 5 bases at J, with 18 bases between. Germline values: CDR1 SGHVS, CDR2 FQNEAQ. There are 15 residues in the CDR3. As concerns this clone: Its antigen is unidentified.

This TCR derives from a man aged 25-40 years in good health and CMV-seropositive. Input material: PBMCs. The J gene is TRBJ2-5, the V gene TRBV7-8; weak D call: TRBD2 (7 bases). The CDR3 sequence: CASSPEGGTGETQYF. For the CDR3, the DNA is TGTGCCAGCAGCCCCGAGGGGGGGACCGGGGAGACCCAGTACTTC.